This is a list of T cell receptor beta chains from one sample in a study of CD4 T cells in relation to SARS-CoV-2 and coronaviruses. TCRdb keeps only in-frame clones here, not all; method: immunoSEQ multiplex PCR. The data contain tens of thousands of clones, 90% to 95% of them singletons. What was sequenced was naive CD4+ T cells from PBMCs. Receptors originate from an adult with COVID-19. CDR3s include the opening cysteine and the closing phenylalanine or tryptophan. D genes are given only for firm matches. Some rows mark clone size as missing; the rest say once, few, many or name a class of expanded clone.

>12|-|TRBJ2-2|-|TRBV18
CASSPFSGELFF
TGTGCCAGCTCGCCGTTTTCCGGGGAGCTGTTTTTT
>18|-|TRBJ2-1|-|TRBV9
CASSLEPEPGISYNEQFF
TGTGCCAGCAGTTTAGAGCCTGAGCCTGGAATATCCTACAATGAGCAGTTCTTC
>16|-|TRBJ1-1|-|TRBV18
CASSPQAARGDTEAFF
TGTGCCAGCTCACCACAAGCCGCGAGAGGGGACACTGAAGCTTTCTTT
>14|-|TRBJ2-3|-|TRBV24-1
CATSDPPTEYTQYF
TGTGCCACCAGTGATCCCCCGACTGAGTATACGCAGTATTTT
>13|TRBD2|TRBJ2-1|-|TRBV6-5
CASCLAGAWEQFF
TGTGCCAGCTGTCTAGCGGGAGCTTGGGAGCAGTTCTTC
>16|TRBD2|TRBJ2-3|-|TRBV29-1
CSVLTGAGGPTDTQYF
TGCAGCGTTCTAACCGGGGCGGGAGGCCCCACAGATACGCAGTATTTT
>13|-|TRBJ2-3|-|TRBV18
CASSPQGGDTQYF
TGTGCCAGCTCACCACAGGGGGGAGATACGCAGTATTTT
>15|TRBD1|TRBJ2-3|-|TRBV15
CATSMPGQGTDTQYF
TGTGCCACCAGCATGCCGGGACAGGGGACAGATACGCAGTATTTT
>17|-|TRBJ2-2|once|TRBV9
CASSVQAGGVHTGELFF
TGTGCCAGCAGCGTCCAAGCCGGGGGAGTCCACACCGGGGAGCTGTTTTTT
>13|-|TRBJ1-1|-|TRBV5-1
CASSRTVNTEAFF
TGCGCCAGCAGTAGGACAGTGAACACTGAAGCTTTCTTT
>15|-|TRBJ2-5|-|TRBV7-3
CASSLIGGSQETQYF
TGTGCCAGCAGCTTAATAGGCGGGTCCCAAGAGACCCAGTACTTC
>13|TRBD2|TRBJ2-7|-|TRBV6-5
CATTLREPYEQYF
TGTGCCACCACTCTGCGGGAGCCCTACGAGCAGTACTTC
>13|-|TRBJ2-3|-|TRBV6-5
CASSSLSPDTQYF
TGTGCCAGCAGCTCGTTATCCCCAGATACGCAGTATTTT
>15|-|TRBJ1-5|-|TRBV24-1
CATSDAGVGNQPQHF
TGTGCCACCAGTGATGCAGGGGTAGGCAATCAGCCCCAGCATTTT
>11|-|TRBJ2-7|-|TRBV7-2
CASSINYEQYF
TGTGCCAGCAGCATAAATTACGAGCAGTACTTC
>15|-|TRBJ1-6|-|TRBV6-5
CASSYQLWTNSPLHF
TGTGCCAGCAGTTACCAACTGTGGACTAATTCACCCCTCCACTTT